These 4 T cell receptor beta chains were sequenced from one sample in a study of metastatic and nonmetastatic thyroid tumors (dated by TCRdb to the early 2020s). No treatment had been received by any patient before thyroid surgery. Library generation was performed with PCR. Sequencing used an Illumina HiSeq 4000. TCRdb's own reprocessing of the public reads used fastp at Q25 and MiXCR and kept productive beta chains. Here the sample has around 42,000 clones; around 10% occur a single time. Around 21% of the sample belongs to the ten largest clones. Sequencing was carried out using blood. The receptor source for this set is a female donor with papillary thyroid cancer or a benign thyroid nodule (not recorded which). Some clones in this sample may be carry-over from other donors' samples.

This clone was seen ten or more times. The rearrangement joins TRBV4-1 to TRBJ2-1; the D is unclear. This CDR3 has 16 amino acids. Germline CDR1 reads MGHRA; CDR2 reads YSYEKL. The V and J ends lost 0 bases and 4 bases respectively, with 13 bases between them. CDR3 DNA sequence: TGCGCCAGCAGCCAAGAAAGGGTGAAGACTTACAATGAGCAGTTCTTC. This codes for CASSQERVKTYNEQFF.

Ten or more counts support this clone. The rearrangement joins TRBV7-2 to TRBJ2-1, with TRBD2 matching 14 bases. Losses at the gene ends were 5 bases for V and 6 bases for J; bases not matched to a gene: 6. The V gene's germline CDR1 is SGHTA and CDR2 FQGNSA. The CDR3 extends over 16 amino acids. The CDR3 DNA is TGTGCCAGCAGCCAAGGGGGACTAGCGGGAGTCAATGAGCAGTTCTTC. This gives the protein CASSQGGLAGVNEQFF.

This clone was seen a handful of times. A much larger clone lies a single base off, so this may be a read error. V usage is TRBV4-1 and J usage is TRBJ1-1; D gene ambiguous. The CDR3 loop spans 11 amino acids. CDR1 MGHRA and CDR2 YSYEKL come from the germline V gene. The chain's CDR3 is CSSGFGQEAFF. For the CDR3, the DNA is TGCTCCAGCGGTTTTGGTCAAGAAGCTTTCTTT.

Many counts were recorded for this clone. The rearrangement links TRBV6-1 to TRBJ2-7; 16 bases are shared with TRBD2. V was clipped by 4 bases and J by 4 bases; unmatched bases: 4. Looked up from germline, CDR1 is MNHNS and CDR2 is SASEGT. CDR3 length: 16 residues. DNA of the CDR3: TGTGCCAGCAGTGCCCCGGGACTAGCGGGAGGGTACGAGCAGTACTTC. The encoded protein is CASSAPGLAGGYEQYF.